Below, 7 T cell receptor beta chains from the same sample are listed, as sequenced in a study of T cells in localized non-small cell lung cancer. Generated by immunoSEQ multiplex PCR, the TCRdb table keeps only in-frame clones and is missing some. This sample has over 3,000 clones, with about 30% found just once. This specimen was lung tumor tissue, taken before any cancer treatment. The receptors were sampled from a male donor aged 60 or older with stage III lung adenocarcinoma.

CDR3 nucleotides: TGTGCCAGCAGTTACAGCCTCATTGAGCAGTTCTTC. Protein: CASSYSLIEQFF. The V call is TRBV9, the J call TRBJ2-1; D is unresolved. CDR1 and CDR2 from the germline V gene are SGDLS and YYNGEE. Trimming left V 5 bases short and J 9 bases short, with 12 bases between. CDR3 size: 12 residues.

This chain links TRBV14 with TRBJ2-2; D possibly uses TRBD1 or TRBD2 (5 bases each). V was trimmed by 4 bases and J by 5 bases, leaving 11 bases between them. The CDR3 extends over 14 amino acids. Germline-derived CDR1 and CDR2 are SGHDN and FVKESK. The CDR3 region has the DNA TGTGCCAGCAGCCTCCGGGGCTTAACCGGGGAGCTGTTTTTT. Its translation: CASSLRGLTGELFF.

The V and J genes are TRBV6-8 and TRBJ2-1, with 8 bases identical to TRBD2. The CDR3 contains 14 residues. V shed 5 bases, J shed 7 bases, and the junction held 7 bases outside the gene matches. Looked up from germline, CDR1 is MNHGY and CDR2 is SAAAGT. The CDR3 here is CASSPGGVWNEQFF. The CDR3 coding sequence is TGTGCCAGCAGTCCCGGGGGGGTCTGGAATGAGCAGTTCTTC.

This clone was seen only a few times. The gene calls are TRBV12-5 and TRBJ2-2; the D gene could be TRBD1 or TRBD2 (5 bases each). This CDR3 comprises 14 residues. Germline values: CDR1 LGHNT, CDR2 FRNRAP. The CDR3 DNA is TGTGCCAGTCAACGGGACCGGGGCACCGGGGAGCTGTTTTTT. This codes for CASQRDRGTGELFF.

The genes are TRBV6-8 and TRBJ2-7; TRBD1 matches at 8 bases. CDR1 is MNHGY and CDR2 is SAAAGT in the germline V gene. The CDR3 has 16 amino acids. V lost 5 bases and J lost 3; bases outside the gene matches: 12. For the CDR3, the DNA is TGTGCCAGCAGTCCGACCACAGGGGGGCCACGCTACGAGCAGTACTTC. This gives the protein CASSPTTGGPRYEQYF.

V and J are TRBV6-8 and TRBJ2-2, with D tentatively TRBD1 or TRBD2 (5 bases each). Looked up from germline, CDR1 is MNHGY and CDR2 is SAAAGT. The V end lost 10 bases, the J end lost 3 bases, and 18 bases lay between the germline ends. CDR3 length equals 15 residues. This chain's CDR3 is CATQFGTSYTGELFF. DNA of the CDR3: TGTGCCACCCAGTTCGGGACGTCTTACACCGGGGAGCTGTTTTTT.

This clone was counted only a few times. The CDR3 here is CASSRDGYEQYF. CDR3 coding DNA: TGTGCCAGCAGTCGCGACGGCTACGAGCAGTACTTC. This chain joins TRBV6-8 and TRBJ2-7; no definite D call. The V gene lost 5 bases and the J gene lost 3 bases, with 8 bases spanning the gap. This CDR3 contains 12 residues. Per the germline V gene, CDR1 is MNHGY and CDR2 is SAAAGT.